This is a list of T cell receptor beta chains from one sample in a study of shared T cell receptors in the human thymus. Here immunoSEQ multiplex PCR was the method, and the copy in TCRdb shows in-frame clones only, minus some. The table records roughly 560,000 clones, more than 75% of them present only once. The data were also submitted as part of a second study, on human thymus T cells.

The sequencing sample was made of thymocytes. Every receptor here comes from a boy younger than two with a congenital heart defect. Both conserved end residues are part of each CDR3. The order of the fields is V gene, clone size, D gene, J gene, CDR3 DNA, CDR3 protein. D genes are given only for firm matches. Clone size, where shown, is once, few, many, or a class for clones that have expanded.

TRBV6-5	NA	NA	TRBJ2-3	TGTGCCAGCAAACACCAAGGGGCAGATACGCAGTATTTT	CASKHQGADTQYF
TRBV11-2	NA	TRBD2	TRBJ2-2	TGTGCCAGCAGCAACACTAGCGGGGCGAACACCGGGGAGCTGTTTTTT	CASSNTSGANTGELFF
TRBV19	NA	TRBD2	TRBJ2-7	TGTGCCAGTAGTAACGCCGGGACTAGCGAACCTCTCTACGAGCAGTACTTC	CASSNAGTSEPLYEQYF
TRBV11-2	NA	TRBD1	TRBJ1-2	TGTGCCAGCAGCTTAGGACCTCAGGGGGCTGGCGGCTACACCTTC	CASSLGPQGAGGYTF
TRBV5-1	NA	TRBD1	TRBJ1-4	TGCGCCAGCAGCTTGGGGGACAGGGGGAACGAAAAACTGTTTTTT	CASSLGDRGNEKLFF
TRBV2	NA	TRBD1	TRBJ2-1	TGTGCCAGCAGTGGACCCAGCCAGAAAGCAGGGGGTGAGCAGTTCTTC	CASSGPSQKAGGEQFF
TRBV11-2	NA	TRBD2	TRBJ2-1	TGTGCCAGCAGCTTTGTTCATATCCTCCTAGCGGGGAAATACAATGAGCAGTTCTTC	CASSFVHILLAGKYNEQFF
TRBV25-1	NA	NA	TRBJ2-7	TGTGCCAGCATGGGGCCCCCTTCGGACGAGCAGTACTTC	CASMGPPSDEQYF
TRBV25-1	NA	NA	TRBJ2-7	TGTGCCAGCAGTGGACAGGCTCTCTCCTACGAGCAGTACTTC	CASSGQALSYEQYF
TRBV9	NA	TRBD1	TRBJ2-1	TGTGCCAGCAGCGTAGATGAGGCAGGGGGAGCCTACAATGAGCAGTTCTTC	CASSVDEAGGAYNEQFF
TRBV7-9	NA	TRBD2	TRBJ2-5	TGTGCCAGCAGCTCGTGGCATAGCGGGAGGCTGGAGGAGACCCAGTACTTC	CASSSWHSGRLEETQYF
TRBV4-3	NA	TRBD2	TRBJ2-1	TGCGCCAGCGGTCCGTATACTAGCGGAAAGGTCTCCTACAATGAGCAGTTCTTC	CASGPYTSGKVSYNEQFF
TRBV9	NA	TRBD1	TRBJ2-7	TGTGCCAGCAGCCCCAGGACAGGGTGGGACGAGCAGTACTTC	CASSPRTGWDEQYF
TRBV4-1	NA	TRBD2	TRBJ2-5	TGCGCCAGCAGCCTTCTAGCGGGGGTTCTGGAGACCCAGTACTTC	CASSLLAGVLETQYF
TRBV4-3	NA	TRBD1	TRBJ1-5	TGCGCCAGCAGCCAAGATGCAGGGGGGCCATATAGCAATCAGCCCCAGCATTTT	CASSQDAGGPYSNQPQHF
TRBV9	few	TRBD1	TRBJ1-5	TGTGCCAGCAGCCGGGACAGGGGCTATGATAGCAATCAGCCCCAGCATTTT	CASSRDRGYDSNQPQHF
TRBV28	NA	NA	TRBJ1-2	TGTGCCAGCAGTTTCCCGACTCCATGGAACTATGGCTACACCTTC	CASSFPTPWNYGYTF
TRBV19	NA	NA	TRBJ2-5	TGTGCCAGTAGTATGACACAGGGAAAGGAGACCCAGTACTTC	CASSMTQGKETQYF
TRBV27	once	TRBD1	TRBJ1-2	TGTGCCAGCAGCCCGCGTTGGGGAGGACAGGGGCGCAAAGCTAACTATGGCTACACCTTC	CASSPRWGGQGRKANYGYTF
TRBV28	NA	TRBD1	TRBJ1-1	TGTGCCAGCAGTCTACAAACGACAGGGAGCGAAGGTGAAGCTTTCTTT	CASSLQTTGSEGEAFF
TRBV6-6	NA	TRBD1	TRBJ2-2	TGTGCCAGCAGTTATCAGGGGGCAGGCGGGGAGCTGTTTTTT	CASSYQGAGGELFF
TRBV18	NA	TRBD1	TRBJ1-5	TGTGCCAGCTCACTGACAGGGGAGGGTCAGCCCCAGCATTTT	CASSLTGEGQPQHF
TRBV2	NA	NA	TRBJ2-5	TGTGCCAGCAGTGAAGGAGGGCGGGAGACCCAGTACTTC	CASSEGGRETQYF
TRBV19	once	NA	TRBJ2-2	TGTGCCAGTAGGGATCCAGGGGCGACCGGGGAGCTGTTTTTT	CASRDPGATGELFF
TRBV27	NA	TRBD2	TRBJ2-7	TGTGCCAGCAGCCCCGGGGGGGGCGGGACCTACTACGAGCAGTACTTC	CASSPGGGGTYYEQYF
TRBV5-1	NA	NA	TRBJ2-3	TGCGCCAGCTCCGAAAGGGGGAGTGAATCAGATACGCAGTATTTT	CASSERGSESDTQYF
TRBV28	once	TRBD1	TRBJ2-7	TGTGCCAGCCAGGGGGAACGGGACACTTACTACGAGCAGTACTTC	CASQGERDTYYEQYF
TRBV10-2	NA	NA	TRBJ1-3	TGCGCCAGCAGTGTAAGGGGCAACTCTGGAAACACCATATATTTT	CASSVRGNSGNTIYF
TRBV9	NA	NA	TRBJ1-1	TGTGCCAGCAGCGCCGGGACACTGAACACTGAAGCTTTCTTT	CASSAGTLNTEAFF
TRBV5-6	NA	TRBD1	TRBJ1-1	TGTGCCAGCAGCTACCAGGACAGGGCTTACACTGAAGCTTTCTTT	CASSYQDRAYTEAFF
TRBV18	NA	NA	TRBJ2-5	TGTGCCAGCTCACCCGGGACTTTTGAAGAGACCCAGTACTTC	CASSPGTFEETQYF
TRBV28	NA	NA	TRBJ2-1	TGTGCCAGCACGGAAGGTCAGGGCGATGAGCAGTTCTTC	CASTEGQGDEQFF
TRBV27	NA	NA	TRBJ1-2	TGTGCCAGCAGTCCCTGGCCACCGAACTATGGCTACACCTTC	CASSPWPPNYGYTF
TRBV4-2	NA	NA	TRBJ2-7	TGTGCCAGCAGCCAGGCCCAGGTCCGAAAGACCTACGAGCAGTACTTC	CASSQAQVRKTYEQYF
TRBV19	NA	TRBD1	TRBJ2-7	TGTGCCAGTGGTAAACTAGACAGGGTGCACGAGCAGTACTTC	CASGKLDRVHEQYF
TRBV2	NA	TRBD2	TRBJ2-1	TGTGCCAGCAGTGATTCCGGGACTAGCGGGTTGAGCTCCTACAATGAGCAGTTCTTC	CASSDSGTSGLSSYNEQFF
TRBV4-2	NA	TRBD1	TRBJ1-2	TGTGCCAGCAGCCCGCGGGCAGGGGGCGGCTATGGCTACACCTTC	CASSPRAGGGYGYTF
TRBV7-2	NA	NA	TRBJ2-7	TGTGCCAGCAGCTGGGGGATGGGGAGGTACGAGCAGTACTTC	CASSWGMGRYEQYF
TRBV13	NA	NA	TRBJ2-1	TGTGCCAGCATGTCACGGGCGGGATTGGGTAATGAGCAGTTCTTC	CASMSRAGLGNEQFF
TRBV11-3	NA	NA	TRBJ2-7	TGTGCCAGCAGCTCCAACGGCTACGAGCAGTACTTC	CASSSNGYEQYF
TRBV27	few	TRBD2	TRBJ2-1	TGTGCCAGCAGTCCTACACCTCCGGCCAGCGGGGTCTTTAATGAGCAGTTCTTC	CASSPTPPASGVFNEQFF
TRBV10-3	NA	TRBD2	TRBJ2-1	TGTGCCATCAGTGAGTACCTTCTAGCGGGAGAGTTTAATGAGCAGTTCTTC	CAISEYLLAGEFNEQFF
TRBV5-1	few	NA	TRBJ2-7	TGCGCCAGCAGCCTAACGAAAGACTCCTACGAGCAGTACTTC	CASSLTKDSYEQYF
TRBV5-6	NA	NA	TRBJ1-5	TGTGCCAGCAGCTTGGGCCTAAATCAGCCCCAGCATTTT	CASSLGLNQPQHF
TRBV7-2	NA	TRBD1	TRBJ1-5	TGTGCCAGCAGCTTAAAGGACAGGGGCCCGCGGGGCAATCAGCCCCAGCATTTT	CASSLKDRGPRGNQPQHF
TRBV27	NA	NA	TRBJ2-5	TGTGCCAGCAGCCGACCGGGAGAACAAGAGACCCAGTACTTC	CASSRPGEQETQYF
TRBV6-5	NA	TRBD2	TRBJ2-2	TGTGCCAGCAGCGGACTAGGAACCGGGGAGCTGTTTTTT	CASSGLGTGELFF
TRBV7-2	NA	TRBD2	TRBJ2-7	TGTGCCAGCGCGAACCCCGGGACTAGGGCGGGAGTGTGGTACGAGCAGTACTTC	CASANPGTRAGVWYEQYF
TRBV12-5	once	TRBD1	TRBJ2-2	TGTGCTAGTGGTTTGCGGACAGGTCGAAGCACCGGGGAGCTGTTTTTT	CASGLRTGRSTGELFF
TRBV5-1	NA	NA	TRBJ2-3	TGCGCCAGCAAGCGCACGCGCACAGATACGCAGTATTTT	CASKRTRTDTQYF
TRBV11-1	NA	TRBD1	TRBJ1-1	TGTGCCAGCAGCGTTCACCCCGGGACAGAGAACACTGAAGCTTTCTTT	CASSVHPGTENTEAFF
TRBV21-1	NA	NA	TRBJ2-7	TGTGCCAGCAGCAAAGCTCAGATCTACGAGCAGTACTTC	CASSKAQIYEQYF
TRBV27	NA	TRBD1	TRBJ2-7	TGTGCCAGCAGTTCAAGGGGCCAGGACAGGGAGTACTTC	CASSSRGQDREYF
TRBV19	few	NA	TRBJ2-2	TGTGCCAGTAGTAAGGGACTTCGCTGGCCCCACACCGGGGAGCTGTTTTTT	CASSKGLRWPHTGELFF
TRBV2	NA	NA	TRBJ2-1	TGTGCCAGCAGTGAAGACTTAGTTGAGGAACTAGACCGAGACAATGAGCAGTTCTTC	CASSEDLVEELDRDNEQFF